This T cell receptor beta chain was sequenced for a study of Ad26.COV2.S vaccination and SARS-CoV-2 variants. Turning to the study itself: Trial arm assignment for the donor was COV1001 Ad26.COV2.S. Study conclusions and caveats: The TCR breadth and depth analyses may have produced an underestimate of total T cell responses.

This table comes from immunoSEQ multiplex PCR, and its TCRdb copy is limited to in-frame clones, with some not included. The profile shows 350,000 to 450,000 clones, roughly 85% of them singletons. Germline V gene lookup returns CDR1 SGHRS and CDR2 YFSETQ. This CDR3 is 15 amino acids long. Trimming took 4 bases from V and 5 from J; bases not matched to a gene: 10. A word on this clone: The antigen is undetermined.

Treatment: some 19 received Ad26.COV2.S at low or high dose, single or two shots; five or six received placebo; per-sample allocation not given. Day 63 after the first injection of vaccine or placebo was the sampling time. Aged 18-55 years, donor was enrolled in Boston in 2020. Built on an Ad26 vector, the vaccine expressed Wuhan-strain SARS-CoV-2 spike. The rearrangement links TRBV5-1 to TRBJ2-5, with 8 bases fitting TRBD2. The receptor comes from a person aged 18 to 59 who received the Ad26.COV2.S COVID-19 vaccine or a placebo. The starting material was peripheral blood, obtained in a trial of Ad26.COV2.S vaccine versus placebo. CDR3 bases: TGCGCCAGCAGCCTGTCGGGGGGGGCCGAGGAGACCCAGTACTTC. This sequence encodes CASSLSGGAEETQYF. Combining the CDR3 with reference TRBV5-1 and TRBJ2-5 gives the whole variable domain KAGVTQTPRYLIKTRGQQVTLSCSPISGHRSVSWYQQTPGQGLQFLFEYFSETQRNKGNFPGRFSGRQFSNSRSEMNVSTLELGDSALYLCASSLSGGAEETQYFGPGTRLLVL.